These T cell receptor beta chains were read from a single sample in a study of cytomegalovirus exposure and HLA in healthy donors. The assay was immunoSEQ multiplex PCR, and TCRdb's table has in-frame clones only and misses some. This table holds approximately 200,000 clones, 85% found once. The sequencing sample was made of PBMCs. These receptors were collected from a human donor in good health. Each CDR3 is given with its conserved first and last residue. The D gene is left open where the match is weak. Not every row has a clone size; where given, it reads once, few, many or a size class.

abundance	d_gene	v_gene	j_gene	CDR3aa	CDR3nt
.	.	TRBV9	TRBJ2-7	CASSAGSTLIGEQYF	TGTGCCAGCAGCGCAGGTTCAACTCTGATCGGCGAGCAGTACTTC
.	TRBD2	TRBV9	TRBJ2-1	CASSVYRLAGAGNEQFF	TGTGCCAGCAGCGTATACCGGCTAGCGGGAGCGGGCAATGAGCAGTTCTTC
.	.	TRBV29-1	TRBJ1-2	CSVGEGDGGIHYGYTF	TGCAGCGTTGGGGAAGGGGACGGGGGAATTCACTATGGCTACACCTTC
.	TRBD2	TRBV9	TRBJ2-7	CASSALAGGPHEQYF	TGTGCCAGCAGCGCCCTAGCGGGAGGGCCGCACGAGCAGTACTTC
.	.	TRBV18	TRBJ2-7	CASSSLADEQYF	TGTGCCAGCTCATCCCTAGCAGACGAGCAGTACTTC
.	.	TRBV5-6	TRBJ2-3	CASSLAGSDTQYF	TGTGCCAGCAGCTTGGCAGGGTCAGATACGCAGTATTTT
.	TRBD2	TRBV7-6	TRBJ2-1	CASSSAPGLAGVGYNEQFF	TGTGCCAGCAGCTCCGCCCCGGGACTAGCGGGAGTGGGTTACAATGAGCAGTTCTTC
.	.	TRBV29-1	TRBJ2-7	CSVREQGKSSYEQYF	TGCAGCGTTAGGGAACAGGGAAAGAGCTCCTACGAGCAGTACTTC
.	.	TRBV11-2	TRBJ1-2	CASSPLREGRTF	TGTGCCAGCAGCCCCCTCCGGGAAGGGAGGACCTTC
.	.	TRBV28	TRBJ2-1	CASSTNEDNMNEQFF	TGTGCCAGCAGTACCAACGAGGATAATATGAATGAGCAGTTCTTC
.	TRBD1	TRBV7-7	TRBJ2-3	CASSSGTGGTDTQYF	TGTGCTAGCAGCTCCGGGACAGGGGGGACAGATACGCAGTATTTT
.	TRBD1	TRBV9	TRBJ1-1	CASSGRQGLSTEAFF	TGTGCCAGCAGCGGACGACAGGGGTTGAGCACTGAAGCTTTCTTT
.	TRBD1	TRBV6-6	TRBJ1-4	CASSLGQGTNEKLFF	TGTGCCAGCAGTTTGGGACAGGGCACGAATGAAAAACTGTTTTTT
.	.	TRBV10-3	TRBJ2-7	CAIKAAISSYEQYF	TGTGCCATCAAGGCGGCGATTTCCTCCTACGAGCAGTACTTC
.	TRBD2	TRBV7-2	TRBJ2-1	CASSYTRTSGRTYNEQFF	TGTGCCAGCAGCTATACCAGGACTAGCGGGAGGACCTACAATGAGCAGTTCTTC
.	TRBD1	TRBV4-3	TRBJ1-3	CASSLDRTGNTIYF	TGCGCCAGCAGCCTGGACAGGACTGGAAACACCATATATTTT
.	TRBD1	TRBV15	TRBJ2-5	CATSGPGQGRETQYF	TGTGCCACCAGCGGGCCGGGACAGGGACGAGAGACCCAGTACTTC
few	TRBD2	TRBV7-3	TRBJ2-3	CASSKTSGITDTQYF	TGTGCCAGCAGCAAAACTAGCGGGATAACAGATACGCAGTATTTT
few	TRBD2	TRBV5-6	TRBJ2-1	CASSNGLAGGLEQFF	TGTGCCAGCAGCAATGGACTAGCGGGAGGGTTGGAGCAGTTCTTC
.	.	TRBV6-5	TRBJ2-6	CASSYSATGANVLTF	TGTGCCAGCAGTTACTCTGCTACCGGGGCCAACGTCCTGACTTTC
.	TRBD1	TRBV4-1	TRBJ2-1	CASSQGYRGQVLRSYNEQFF	TGCGCCAGCAGCCAAGGCTACAGGGGGCAAGTACTTAGGTCGTACAATGAGCAGTTCTTC
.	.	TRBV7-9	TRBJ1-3	CASSPRERVSGNTIYF	TGTGCCAGCAGCCCCCGGGAGCGAGTCTCTGGAAACACCATATATTTT
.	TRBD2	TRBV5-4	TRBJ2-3	CASSFSGGRDTQYF	TGTGCCAGCAGCTTCTCGGGGGGGCGGGATACGCAGTATTTT
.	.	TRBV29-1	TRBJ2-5	CSVAWLVRETQYF	TGCAGCGTTGCGTGGCTAGTACGAGAGACCCAGTACTTC
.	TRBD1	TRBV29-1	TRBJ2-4	CSVVRGQNIQYF	TGCAGCGTTGTAAGGGGGCAGAACATTCAGTACTTC
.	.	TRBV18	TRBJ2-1	CASSPEVGGEQFF	TGTGCCAGCTCACCCGAAGTGGGGGGTGAGCAGTTCTTC
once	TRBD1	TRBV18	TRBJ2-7	CASSQQGYEQYF	TGTGCCAGCTCCCAACAGGGGTACGAGCAGTACTTC
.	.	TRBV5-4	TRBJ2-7	CASSSGKDPF	TGTGCCAGCAGCTCCGGGAAGGACCCGTTC
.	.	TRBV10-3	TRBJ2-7	CAISGPGGSYEQYF	TGTGCCATCAGTGGACCCGGGGGTTCCTACGAGCAGTACTTC
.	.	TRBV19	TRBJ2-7	CASGQSYEQYF	TGTGCCAGTGGACAATCCTACGAGCAGTACTTC
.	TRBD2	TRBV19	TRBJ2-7	CASSIDLPGLVTYEQYF	TGTGCCAGTAGTATAGACCTGCCGGGACTAGTTACCTACGAGCAGTACTTC
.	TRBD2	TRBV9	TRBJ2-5	CASRTDNRHSGSHETQYF	TGTGCCAGCAGGACCGATAACCGTCATAGCGGGAGCCATGAGACCCAGTACTTC
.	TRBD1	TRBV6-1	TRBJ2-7	CASSESLGTGGPLFYEQYF	TGTGCCAGCAGTGAAAGTCTAGGGACAGGGGGCCCACTCTTCTACGAGCAGTACTTC
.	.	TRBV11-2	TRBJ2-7	CASSLDTYEQYF	TGTGCCAGCAGCTTAGACACCTACGAGCAGTACTTC
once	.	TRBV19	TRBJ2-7	CASSAYPDEGYEQYF	TGTGCCAGTAGTGCCTACCCCGATGAGGGATACGAGCAGTACTTC
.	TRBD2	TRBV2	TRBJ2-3	CASKLADIHTDTQYF	TGTGCCAGCAAACTAGCGGATATACACACAGATACGCAGTATTTT
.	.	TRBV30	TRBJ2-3	CAWSVHVRGSSTDTQYF	TGTGCCTGGAGTGTACATGTGAGGGGGTCTAGCACAGATACGCAGTATTTT
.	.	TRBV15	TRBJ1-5	CATSRDRASGQPQHF	TGTGCCACCAGCAGAGACAGGGCCTCGGGTCAGCCCCAGCATTTT
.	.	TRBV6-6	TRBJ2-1	CANSESSYNEQFF	TGTGCCAACTCTGAGAGTTCCTACAATGAGCAGTTCTTC
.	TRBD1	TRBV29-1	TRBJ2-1	CSVEAGQGAFPPYNEQFF	TGCAGCGTTGAAGCGGGACAGGGGGCTTTTCCCCCTTACAATGAGCAGTTCTTC
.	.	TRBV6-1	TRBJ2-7	CASSVGRTYEQYF	TGTGCCAGCAGCGTCGGGAGAACCTACGAGCAGTACTTC
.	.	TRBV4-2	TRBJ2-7	CASSQDRSRGYEQYF	TGTGCCAGCAGCCAAGACCGTAGCAGAGGCTACGAGCAGTACTTC
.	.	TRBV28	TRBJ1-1	CASSTPNRGNTEAFF	TGTGCCAGCAGTACGCCGAACCGGGGGAACACTGAAGCTTTCTTT
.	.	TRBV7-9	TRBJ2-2	CASSGLENTGELFF	TGTGCCAGCAGCGGACTCGAGAACACCGGGGAGCTGTTTTTT
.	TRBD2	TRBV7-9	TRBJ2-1	CASSHGLAGGPSSYNEQFF	TGTGCCAGCAGCCACGGACTAGCGGGAGGTCCTTCCTCCTACAATGAGCAGTTCTTC
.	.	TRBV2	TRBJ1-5	CASQRDSNQPQHF	TGTGCCAGCCAGCGGGACAGCAATCAGCCCCAGCATTTT
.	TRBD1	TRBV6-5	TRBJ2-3	CASRWTGGRTDTQYF	TGTGCCAGCAGATGGACAGGGGGCCGCACAGATACGCAGTATTTT
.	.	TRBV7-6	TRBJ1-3	CASSLAGSDGNTIYF	TGTGCCAGCAGCTTAGCGGGGAGTGATGGAAACACCATATATTTT
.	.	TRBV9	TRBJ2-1	CASSPEGSGVLGEQFF	TGTGCCAGCAGCCCAGAGGGCTCGGGAGTCCTGGGTGAGCAGTTCTTC
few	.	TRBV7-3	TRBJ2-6	CASRSHSGANVLTF	TGTGCCAGCAGGAGCCACTCTGGGGCCAACGTCCTGACTTTC
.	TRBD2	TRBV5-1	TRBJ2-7	CASSLAASGSYEQYF	TGCGCCAGCAGCTTGGCGGCTAGCGGGAGTTACGAGCAGTACTTC